The present TCR beta chain was sequenced within a study of blood T cell repertoires in COVID-19. Across the whole study: Samples of COVID-19 (acute and convalescent) were obtained from the United States, Italy and Spain. T cells, B-cell-depleted T cells, or PBMCs supplied cDNA or gDNA.

With V trimmed by 7 bases and J by 1 base, 6 bases remained unmatched. This CDR3 is 15 amino acids long. Per the germline V gene, CDR1 is SNHLY and CDR2 is FYNNEI. The authors' processing: Nucleated cell counts were estimated from reference gene primer amplification. Sequenced by immunoSEQ multiplex PCR; TCRdb stores in-frame clones only, minus some. D and trimming come from the DNA, and the V and J calls and clone size come from that table. This table has about 200,000 clones, 75% to 90% appearing once. The genes are TRBV2 and TRBJ1-5, with 8 positions matching TRBD1. This TCR derives from a woman aged 40 to 50 with acute or convalescent COVID-19. The sequencing sample was made of peripheral blood. CDR3 in DNA: TGTGCCAGCAAAATGGGGGACAGGAGCAATCAGCCCCAGCATTTT. It yields the protein CASKMGDRSNQPQHF.